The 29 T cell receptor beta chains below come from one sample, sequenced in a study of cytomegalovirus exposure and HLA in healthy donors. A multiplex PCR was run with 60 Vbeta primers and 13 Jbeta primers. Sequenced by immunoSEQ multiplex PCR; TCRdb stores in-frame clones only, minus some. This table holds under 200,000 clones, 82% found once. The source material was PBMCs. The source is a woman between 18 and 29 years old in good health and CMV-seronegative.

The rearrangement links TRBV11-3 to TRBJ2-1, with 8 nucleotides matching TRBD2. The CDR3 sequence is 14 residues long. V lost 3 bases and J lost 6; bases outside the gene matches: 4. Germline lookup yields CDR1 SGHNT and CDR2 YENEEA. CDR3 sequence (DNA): TGTGCCAGCAGCTTGAGCGGGGGTTCCAATGAGCAGTTCTTC. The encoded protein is CASSLSGGSNEQFF. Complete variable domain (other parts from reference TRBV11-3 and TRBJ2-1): EAGVVQSPRYKIIEKKQPVAFWCNPISGHNTLYWYLQNLGQGPELLIRYENEEAVDDSQLPKDRFSAERLKGVDSTLKIQPAELGDSAVYLCASSLSGGSNEQFFGPGTRLTVL.

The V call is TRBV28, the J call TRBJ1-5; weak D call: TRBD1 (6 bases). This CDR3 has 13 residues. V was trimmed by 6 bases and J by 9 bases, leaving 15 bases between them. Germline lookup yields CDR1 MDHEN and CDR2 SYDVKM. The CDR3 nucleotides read TGTGCCAGCAGAGGGTACAGGGTATTGCCCCAGCATTTT. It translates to CASRGYRVLPQHF. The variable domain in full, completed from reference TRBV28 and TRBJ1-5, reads DVKVTQSSRYLVKRTGEKVFLECVQDMDHENMFWYRQDPGLGLRLIYFSYDVKMKEKGDIPEGYSVSREKKERFSLILESASTNQTSMYLCASRGYRVLPQHFGDGTRLSIL.

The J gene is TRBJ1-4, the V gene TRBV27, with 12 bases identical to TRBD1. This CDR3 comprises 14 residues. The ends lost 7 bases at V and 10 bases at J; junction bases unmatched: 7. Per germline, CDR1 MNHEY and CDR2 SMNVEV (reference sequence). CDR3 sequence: CASTSGQGAGKLFF. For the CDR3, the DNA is TGTGCCAGCACCTCGGGACAGGGGGCGGGAAAACTGTTTTTT.

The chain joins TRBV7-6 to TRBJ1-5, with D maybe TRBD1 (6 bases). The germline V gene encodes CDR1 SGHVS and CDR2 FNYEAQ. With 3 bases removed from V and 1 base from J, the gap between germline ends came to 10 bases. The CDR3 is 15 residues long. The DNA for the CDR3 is TGTGCCAGCAGCTTTGACACAGGGAGCAATCAGCCCCAGCATTTT. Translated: CASSFDTGSNQPQHF.

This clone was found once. This CDR3 reads CASSWTGPGEAFF. The DNA of the CDR3 is TGTGCCAGCAGCTGGACAGGTCCCGGTGAAGCTTTCTTT. The rearrangement joins TRBV7-2 to TRBJ1-1, with TRBD1 matching 7 bases. The ends lost 4 bases at V and 7 bases at J; junction bases unmatched: 6. CDR1 SGHTA and CDR2 FQGNSA come from the germline V gene. The CDR3 length is 13 residues.

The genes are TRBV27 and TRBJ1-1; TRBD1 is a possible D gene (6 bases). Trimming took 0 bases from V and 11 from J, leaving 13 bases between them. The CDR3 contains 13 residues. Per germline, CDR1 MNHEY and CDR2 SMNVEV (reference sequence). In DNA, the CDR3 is TGTGCCAGCAGTTTATCGCCTGACAGGTCGGCTTTCTTT. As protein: CASSLSPDRSAFF.

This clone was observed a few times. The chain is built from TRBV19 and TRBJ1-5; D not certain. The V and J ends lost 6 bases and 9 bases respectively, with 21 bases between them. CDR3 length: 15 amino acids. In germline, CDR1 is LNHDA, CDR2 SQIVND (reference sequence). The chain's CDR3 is CASSVIGRDVVPQHF. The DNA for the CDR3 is TGTGCCAGTAGCGTGATCGGGAGGGATGTAGTGCCCCAGCATTTT.

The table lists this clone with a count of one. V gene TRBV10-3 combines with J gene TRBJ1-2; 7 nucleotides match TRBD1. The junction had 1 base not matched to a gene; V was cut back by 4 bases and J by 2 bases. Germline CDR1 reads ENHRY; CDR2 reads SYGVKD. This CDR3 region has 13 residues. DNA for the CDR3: TGTGCCATCAGTGGGACAGGCAACTATGGCTACACCTTC. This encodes CAISGTGNYGYTF.

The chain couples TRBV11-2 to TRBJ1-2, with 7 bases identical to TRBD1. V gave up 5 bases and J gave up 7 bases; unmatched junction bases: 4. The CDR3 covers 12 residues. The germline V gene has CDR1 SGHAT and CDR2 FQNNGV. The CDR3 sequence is CASSPPGGGYTF. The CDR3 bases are TGTGCCAGCAGCCCGCCAGGGGGTGGCTACACCTTC.

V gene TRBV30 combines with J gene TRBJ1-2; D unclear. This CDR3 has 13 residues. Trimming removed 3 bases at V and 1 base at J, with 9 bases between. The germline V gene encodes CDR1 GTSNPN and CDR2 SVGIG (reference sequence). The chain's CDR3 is CAWRRGVNYGYTF. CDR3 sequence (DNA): TGTGCCTGGAGGCGGGGAGTTAACTATGGCTACACCTTC.

Written as DNA, the CDR3 is TGTGCCAGCAGTGACTTTCCCAGCTCCTACAATGAGCAGTTCTTC. It codes for CASSDFPSSYNEQFF. This sequence joins TRBV6-4 and TRBJ2-1; D remains ambiguous. Germline V lookup: CDR1 MRHNA, CDR2 SNTAGT. V shed 1 base and J shed 0 bases, with 7 bases lying between them. CDR3 length equals 15 residues.

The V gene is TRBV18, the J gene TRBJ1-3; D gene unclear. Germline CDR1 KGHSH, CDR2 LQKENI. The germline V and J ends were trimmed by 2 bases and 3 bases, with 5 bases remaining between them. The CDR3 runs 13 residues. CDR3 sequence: CASSPSDGNTIYF. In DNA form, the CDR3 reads TGTGCCAGCTCACCATCAGATGGAAACACCATATATTTT.

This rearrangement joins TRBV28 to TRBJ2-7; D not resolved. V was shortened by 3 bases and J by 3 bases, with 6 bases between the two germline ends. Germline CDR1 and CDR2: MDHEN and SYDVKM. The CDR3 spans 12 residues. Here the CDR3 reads CASSLRYYEQYF. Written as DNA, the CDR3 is TGTGCCAGCAGTTTGAGGTACTACGAGCAGTACTTC.

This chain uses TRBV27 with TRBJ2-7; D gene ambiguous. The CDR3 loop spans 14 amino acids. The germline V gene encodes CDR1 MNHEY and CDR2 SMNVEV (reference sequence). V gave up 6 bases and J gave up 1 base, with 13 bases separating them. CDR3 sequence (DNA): TGTGCCAGCAGACTACCGGTGAGATCCTACGAGCAGTACTTC. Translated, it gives CASRLPVRSYEQYF.

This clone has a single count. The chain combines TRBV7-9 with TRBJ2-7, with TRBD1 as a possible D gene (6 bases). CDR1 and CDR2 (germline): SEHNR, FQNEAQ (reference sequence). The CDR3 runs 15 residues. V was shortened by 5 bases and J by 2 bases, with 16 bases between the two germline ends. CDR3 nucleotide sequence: TGTGCCAGCAGCCCAGGACAGAGCCAAACCTACGAGCAGTACTTC. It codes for CASSPGQSQTYEQYF.

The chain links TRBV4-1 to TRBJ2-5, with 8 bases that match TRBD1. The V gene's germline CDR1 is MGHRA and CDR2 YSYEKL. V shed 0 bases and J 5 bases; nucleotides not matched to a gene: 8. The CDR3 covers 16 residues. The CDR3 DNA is TGCGCCAGCAGCCAAGATAAGGACAGGGAGTGGGAGACCCAGTACTTC. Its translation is CASSQDKDREWETQYF.

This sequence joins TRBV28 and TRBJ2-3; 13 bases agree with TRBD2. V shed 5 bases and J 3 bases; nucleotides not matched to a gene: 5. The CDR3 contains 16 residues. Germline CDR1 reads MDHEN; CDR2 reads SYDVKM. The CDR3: CASSGLAGVNTDTQYF. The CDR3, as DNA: TGTGCCAGCAGTGGACTAGCGGGAGTCAATACAGATACGCAGTATTTT.

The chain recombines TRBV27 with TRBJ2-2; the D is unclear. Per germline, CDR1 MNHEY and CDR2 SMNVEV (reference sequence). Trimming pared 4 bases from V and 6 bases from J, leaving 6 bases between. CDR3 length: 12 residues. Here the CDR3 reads CASSSLPGELFF. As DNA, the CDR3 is TGTGCCAGCAGTTCCCTCCCCGGGGAGCTGTTTTTT.

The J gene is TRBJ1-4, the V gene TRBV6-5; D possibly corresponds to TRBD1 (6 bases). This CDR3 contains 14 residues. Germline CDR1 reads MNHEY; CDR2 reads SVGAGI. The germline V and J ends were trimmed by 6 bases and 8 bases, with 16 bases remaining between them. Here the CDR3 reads CASSSAGEGEKLFF. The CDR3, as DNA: TGTGCCAGCAGCTCAGCAGGGGAAGGCGAAAAACTGTTTTTT.

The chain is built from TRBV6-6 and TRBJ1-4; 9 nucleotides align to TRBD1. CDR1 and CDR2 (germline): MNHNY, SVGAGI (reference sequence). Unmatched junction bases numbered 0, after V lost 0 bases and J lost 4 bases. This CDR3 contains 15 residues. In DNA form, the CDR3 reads TGTGCCAGCAGTTACTCGGACAGGGGTAATGAAAAACTGTTTTTT. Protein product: CASSYSDRGNEKLFF.

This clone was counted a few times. Written as DNA, the CDR3 is TGTGCCAGCAGCTCAAACCAAGAGACCCAGTACTTC. This gives the protein CASSSNQETQYF. This chain links TRBV7-7 with TRBJ2-5; no firm D call. The length of the CDR3 is 12 residues. Trimming cost V 4 bases and J 0 bases, with 3 bases left between them. Germline CDR1 SSHAT, CDR2 FNYEAQ (reference sequence).

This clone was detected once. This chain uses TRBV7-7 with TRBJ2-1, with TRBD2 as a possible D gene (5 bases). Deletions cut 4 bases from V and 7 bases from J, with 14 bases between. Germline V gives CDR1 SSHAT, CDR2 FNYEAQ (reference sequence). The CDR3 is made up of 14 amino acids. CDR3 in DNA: TGTGCCAGCAGCTCCTCCATCGAGGGAAATGAGCAGTTCTTC. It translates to CASSSSIEGNEQFF.

CDR3 in amino acids: CASSPLRHEQYF. The CDR3 region has the DNA TGTGCCAGCAGCCCGCTGAGGCACGAGCAGTACTTC. V usage is TRBV13 and J usage is TRBJ2-7; D gene unclear. The CDR3 spans 12 residues. CDR1 is PRHDT and CDR2 is FYEKMQ in the germline V gene (reference sequence). V gave up 5 bases and J gave up 5 bases, with 10 bases separating them.

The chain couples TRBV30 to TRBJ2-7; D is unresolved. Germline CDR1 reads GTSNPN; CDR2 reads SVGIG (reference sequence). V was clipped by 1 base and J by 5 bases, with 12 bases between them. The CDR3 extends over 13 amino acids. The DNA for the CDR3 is TGTGCCTGGAGTGATGCGGTTTCAGACGAGCAGTACTTC. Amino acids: CAWSDAVSDEQYF.

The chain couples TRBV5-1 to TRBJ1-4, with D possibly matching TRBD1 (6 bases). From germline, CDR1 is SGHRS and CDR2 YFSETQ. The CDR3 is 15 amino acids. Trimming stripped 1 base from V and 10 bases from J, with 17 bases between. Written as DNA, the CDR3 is TGCGCCAGCAGCTTGACTGACGGGACAACAGGAAAACTGTTTTTT. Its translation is CASSLTDGTTGKLFF.

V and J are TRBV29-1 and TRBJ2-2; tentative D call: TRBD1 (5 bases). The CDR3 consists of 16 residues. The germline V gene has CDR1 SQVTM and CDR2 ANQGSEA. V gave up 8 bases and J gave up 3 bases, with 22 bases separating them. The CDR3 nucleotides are TGCAGCTTATTGGGGCACCCTAATAGGGACACCGGGGAGCTGTTTTTT. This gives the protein CSLLGHPNRDTGELFF.

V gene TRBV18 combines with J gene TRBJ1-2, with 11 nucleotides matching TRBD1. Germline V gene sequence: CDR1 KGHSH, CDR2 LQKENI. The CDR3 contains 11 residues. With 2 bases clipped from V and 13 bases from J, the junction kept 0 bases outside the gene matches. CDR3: CASSPGTGGTF. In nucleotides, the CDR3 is TGTGCCAGCTCACCAGGGACAGGGGGCACCTTC.

Here the CDR3 reads CASGDRFHSPLHF. The CDR3 nucleotides read TGTGCCAGCGGGGACAGGTTCCATTCACCCCTCCACTTT. This chain connects TRBV25-1 to TRBJ1-6, with 8 positions matching TRBD1. The CDR3 covers 13 residues. The J segment lost 8 bases and the V segment lost 8 bases, leaving 5 bases of the junction unmatched. Germline V CDR1 and CDR2: MGHDK, SYGVNS.

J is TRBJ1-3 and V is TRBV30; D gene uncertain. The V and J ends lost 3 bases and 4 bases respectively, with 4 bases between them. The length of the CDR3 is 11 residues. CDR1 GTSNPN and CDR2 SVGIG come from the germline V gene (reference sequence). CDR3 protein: CAWSGGNTIYF. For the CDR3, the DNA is TGTGCCTGGAGCGGGGGAAACACCATATATTTT.